Listed below are T cell receptor beta chains from one sample, sequenced in a study of T cells in Graves' hyperthyroidism and ophthalmopathy. A single record per CDR3 protein comes from TCRdb applying MiXCR to the multiplex PCR reads. The sample lists around 400,000 distinct CDR3 sequences, roughly 13% occurring once. The specimen was blood. Receptors were obtained from a woman aged 18-29 years with Graves' hyperthyroidism. CDR3s include the opening cysteine and the closing phenylalanine or tryptophan. D genes are given only for firm matches. Some rows have no size entry. The others give once, few or many, or a class for an expanded clone.

>many|TRBV11-2|TRBJ1-1|-
CASSLITGMNTEAFF
TGTGCCAGCAGCTTAATTACGGGGATGAACACTGAAGCTTTCTTT
>many|TRBV7-3|TRBJ2-7|TRBD2
CASSPGLAGGLRQYF
TGTGCCAGCAGCCCGGGACTAGCGGGAGGGCTCCGGCAGTACTTC
>many|TRBV29-1|TRBJ2-2|TRBD1
CSIRRQGGTGELFF
TGCAGCATCCGTAGACAGGGTGGCACCGGGGAGCTGTTTTTT
>many|TRBV5-1|TRBJ1-6|-
CASSLRQLAGGSSPLHF
TGCGCCAGCAGCTTAAGACAACTGGCTGGGGGTAGTTCACCCCTCCACTTT
>many|TRBV28|TRBJ1-1|-
CASTETGQVYMNTEAFF
TGTGCCAGCACAGAAACGGGGCAGGTGTACATGAACACTGAAGCTTTCTTT
>few|TRBV28|TRBJ1-3|-
CASTPSPGSSGSTIYF
TGTGCCAGCACCCCCAGCCCAGGGAGCTCTGGAAGCACCATATATTTT
>many|TRBV18|TRBJ2-7|TRBD2
CASSPWTSGTTSSYEQYF
TGTGCCAGCTCACCTTGGACTAGCGGGACAACTAGCTCCTACGAGCAGTACTTC
>many|TRBV18|TRBJ1-1|-
CASSPGMTEAFF
TGTGCCAGCTCCCCCGGAATGACTGAAGCTTTCTTT
>many|TRBV7-2|TRBJ2-5|-
CASSLGPLETQYF
TGTGCCAGCAGCTTAGGACCGTTGGAGACCCAGTACTTC
>-|TRBV4-1|TRBJ1-1|-
CASSYPPGNTEAFF
TGCGCCAGCAGCTACCCTCCCGGAAACACTGAAGCTTTCTTT
>-|TRBV6-4|TRBJ1-1|-
CASSRDSFAEAFF
TGTGCCAGCAGTCGAGACTCGTTCGCTGAAGCTTTCTTT
>many|TRBV7-8|TRBJ2-5|-
CASAAGQETQYF
TGTGCCAGCGCTGCGGGCCAAGAGACCCAGTACTTC
>few|TRBV2|TRBJ2-3|TRBD2
CAGRLAGSTDTQYF
TGTGCCGGCAGACTAGCGGGAAGCACAGATACGCAGTATTTT
>-|TRBV5-4|TRBJ2-5|-
CASSLSQTATQETQYF
TGTGCCAGCAGCTTGAGTCAGACAGCCACCCAAGAGACCCAGTACTTC
>many|TRBV28|TRBJ2-1|TRBD2
CASSLSGEGVGGTSGNEQFF
TGTGCCAGCAGTTTATCCGGGGAAGGTGTGGGGGGGACTAGCGGAAATGAGCAGTTCTTC
>many|TRBV24-1|TRBJ1-2|-
CATSDPDTISYTF
TGTGCCACCAGTGATCCTGATACAATCAGCTACACCTTC
>few|TRBV24-1|TRBJ2-1|TRBD2
CATSEIGGAYNEQFF
TGTGCCACCAGTGAGATCGGGGGGGCCTACAATGAGCAGTTCTTC
>many|TRBV28|TRBJ1-2|TRBD1
CASSFRQGARGYTF
TGTGCCAGCAGTTTTAGACAGGGGGCGCGGGGCTACACCTTC
>few|TRBV11-2|TRBJ1-4|-
CASRNPGKGNEKLFF
TGTGCCAGCAGAAACCCAGGGAAGGGGAATGAAAAACTGTTTTTT
>many|TRBV28|TRBJ1-5|TRBD1
CASKQPQGRQPQHF
TGTGCCAGCAAACAACCACAGGGGAGACAGCCCCAGCATTTT
>few|TRBV25-1|TRBJ2-7|TRBD2
CASTGGGLAGREQYF
TGTGCCAGCACGGGGGGGGGACTAGCGGGTCGCGAGCAGTACTTC
>many|TRBV12-3/TRBV12-4|TRBJ1-4|TRBD1
CASRAAGTVNEKLFF
TGTGCCAGCCGGGCAGCCGGGACAGTTAATGAAAAACTGTTTTTT
>-|TRBV20-1|TRBJ1-5|-
CSAGGGGNQPQHF
TGCAGTGCGGGGGGGGGGGGGAATCAGCCCCAGCATTTT
>many|TRBV24-1|TRBJ1-1|-
CATEGDTEAFF
TGTGCCACCGAAGGGGACACTGAAGCTTTCTTT
>many|TRBV2|TRBJ2-3|TRBD2
CASRGLAGGSPSTDTQYF
TGTGCCAGCCGCGGACTAGCGGGCGGCTCACCTAGCACAGATACGCAGTATTTT
>few|TRBV5-1|TRBJ2-1|-
CASSLDWNNEQFF
TGCGCCAGCAGCTTAGACTGGAACAATGAGCAGTTCTTC
>many|TRBV5-1|TRBJ2-7|TRBD2
CASSPKTSTSYEQYF
TGCGCCAGCAGCCCGAAGACTAGCACCTCCTACGAGCAGTACTTC
>-|TRBV19|TRBJ1-2|TRBD1
CASSMGQNYGYTF
TGTGCCAGTAGTATGGGACAGAACTATGGCTACACCTTC
>few|TRBV18|TRBJ2-7|TRBD1
CASSPEGTGTREQYF
TGTGCCAGCTCACCGGAAGGGACAGGGACGAGGGAGCAGTACTTC
>many|TRBV28|TRBJ2-1|TRBD1
CATGTGGSSGTYSEQFF
TGTGCCACCGGGACAGGGGGGTCTAGCGGGACGTACAGTGAGCAGTTCTTC
>few|TRBV25-1|TRBJ1-2|TRBD1
CATQGGNYGYTF
TGTGCCACCCAGGGGGGGAACTATGGCTACACCTTC
>many|TRBV19|TRBJ1-3|TRBD1
CASSILPAGTASGNTIYF
TGTGCCAGTAGTATACTACCCGCCGGGACAGCCTCTGGAAACACCATATATTTT
>many|TRBV7-9|TRBJ2-5|TRBD2
CASSRSGGAKETQYF
TGTGCCAGCAGTCGAAGCGGGGGGGCCAAGGAGACCCAGTACTTC
>many|TRBV28|TRBJ2-3|TRBD2
CASSSSGRWSISTDTQYF
TGTGCCAGCAGTTCTAGCGGGAGATGGAGTATTAGCACAGATACGCAGTATTTT
>many|TRBV7-9|TRBJ2-7|TRBD2
CASSPRLAGDNEQYF
TGTGCCAGCAGCCCCCGACTAGCGGGAGATAACGAGCAGTACTTC
>-|TRBV12-3/TRBV12-4|TRBJ1-5|-
CASSFRRGSSNQPQHF
TGTGCCAGCAGTTTCCGCAGGGGCAGTAGCAATCAGCCCCAGCATTTT
>many|TRBV3-1|TRBJ1-5|-
CASSGGGDRAQPQHF
TGTGCCAGCAGCGGGGGAGGGGATAGGGCTCAGCCCCAGCATTTT
>-|TRBV5-4|TRBJ1-2|-
CASSPRYNYGYTF
TGTGCCAGCAGCCCTAGGTATAACTATGGCTACACCTTC
>many|TRBV18|TRBJ1-4|-
CASSPLDMATNEKLFF
TGTGCCAGCTCACCCCTGGATATGGCAACTAATGAAAAACTGTTTTTT
>-|TRBV20-1|TRBJ2-5|-
CSALMNKETQYF
TGCAGCGCCCTTATGAACAAAGAGACCCAGTACTTC
>many|TRBV13|TRBJ2-1|-
CASSLEAYGGWNEQFF
TGTGCCAGCAGCTTAGAGGCTTATGGGGGCTGGAATGAGCAGTTCTTC
>many|TRBV11-2|TRBJ2-3|-
CASSFSTFSTDTQYF
TGTGCCAGCAGCTTCTCGACCTTTAGCACAGATACGCAGTATTTT
>many|TRBV15|TRBJ1-1|TRBD1
CATSRQLLQGSRNTEAFF
TGTGCCACCAGCAGACAACTTTTACAGGGGTCCCGGAACACTGAAGCTTTCTTT